This T cell receptor (beta chain) was retrieved from a study of resident and recirculating memory T cells in vitiligo. Whole-study results and caveats: Clonality differed among vitiligo lesions, with no unique dominant clone.

This CDR3 comprises 15 residues. J gave up 2 bases and V 5 bases, and 7 bases lay outside the gene matches. Per germline, CDR1 MDHEN and CDR2 SYDVKM. As concerns this clone: The antigen is unknown.

No vitiligo treatment was given during the prior three months. Only in-frame clones appear in the TCRdb table, and some are missing; sequencing was by immunoSEQ multiplex PCR. The sample lists more than 70,000 clones; about 91% were seen once. Sequenced input: blood. The TCR sequence derives from a male donor with vitiligo. V is TRBV28 and J is TRBJ1-1; 8 nucleotides agree with TRBD1. CDR3 protein: CASSPWTGRNTEAFF. As DNA, the CDR3 is TGTGCCAGCAGTCCCTGGACAGGGCGCAACACTGAAGCTTTCTTT.